This T cell receptor (beta chain) comes out of a study of blood T cell repertoires in COVID-19. Looking at the study overall: There were acute and convalescent COVID-19 samples, and they came from the United States, Italy and Spain. PBMCs, B-cell-depleted T cells, or T cells provided the cDNA or gDNA that made up the material.

CDR1 is GTSNPN and CDR2 is SVGIG in the germline V gene (reference sequence). The CDR3 length is 12 residues. The germline V and J ends were trimmed by 2 bases and 9 bases, with 11 bases remaining between them. Assay: immunoSEQ multiplex PCR; the TCRdb copy retains only in-frame clones and omits some. Of about 140,000 clones detected, approximately 89% appear once; the ten largest clones hold roughly 30%. The chain combines TRBV30 with TRBJ2-1; tentative D call: TRBD2 (6 bases). Specimen: peripheral blood. The sequence derives from a human donor in a cohort sampled during active COVID-19. The CDR3 DNA follows: TGTGCCTGGAGTAGGTTGGGGGGTGAGCAGTTCTTC. Translated: CAWSRLGGEQFF.